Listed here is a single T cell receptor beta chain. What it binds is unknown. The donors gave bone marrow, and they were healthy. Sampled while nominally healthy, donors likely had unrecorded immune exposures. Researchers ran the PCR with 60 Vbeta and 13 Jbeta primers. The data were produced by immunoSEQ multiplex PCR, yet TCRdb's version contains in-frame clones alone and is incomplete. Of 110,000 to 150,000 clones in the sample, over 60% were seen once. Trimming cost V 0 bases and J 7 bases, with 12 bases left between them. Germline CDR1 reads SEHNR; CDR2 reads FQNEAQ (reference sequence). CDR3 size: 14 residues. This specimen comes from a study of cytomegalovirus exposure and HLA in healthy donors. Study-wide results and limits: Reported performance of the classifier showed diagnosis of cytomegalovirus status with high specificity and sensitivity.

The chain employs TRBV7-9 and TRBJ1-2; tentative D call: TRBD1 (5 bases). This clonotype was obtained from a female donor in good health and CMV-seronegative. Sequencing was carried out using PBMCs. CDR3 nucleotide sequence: TGTGCCAGCAGCTTAGCGCGGGGGGTTCCTGGCTACACCTTC. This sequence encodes CASSLARGVPGYTF. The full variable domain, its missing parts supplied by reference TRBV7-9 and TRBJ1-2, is DTGVSQNPRHKITKRGQNVTFRCDPISEHNRLYWYRQTLGQGPEFLTYFQNEAQLEKSRLLSDRFSAERPKGSFSTLEIQRTEQGDSAMYLCASSLARGVPGYTFGSGTRLTVV.